Listed below are T cell receptor beta chains from one sample, sequenced in a study of OX40 agonist ivuxolimab in advanced cancers. Using immunoSEQ multiplex PCR, the repertoire was profiled, and TCRdb retains in-frame clones only, with some absent. The repertoire has under 85,000 clones, more than 75% of them found once; the top ten carry around 0.7%. The sample in question was CD4+ or CD8+ T cells sorted from blood, obtained in a trial of the OX40 agonist ivuxolimab. These receptors all stem from an adult with an advanced solid tumor such as melanoma, head and neck, liver or kidney cancer. Both conserved end residues are part of each CDR3. Each record gives: D gene, J gene, V gene, clone size, CDR3 protein, CDR3 DNA. A D gene is named only where the DNA matches it firmly. Rows may omit the clone size; those that give it use once, few, many or a size class.

D: NA
J: TRBJ1-1
V: TRBV5-1
size: once
CDR3: CASTPDGAHMNTEAFF
DNA: TGCGCCAGCACCCCGGACGGGGCCCACATGAACACTGAAGCTTTCTTT

D: TRBD1
J: TRBJ1-1
V: TRBV7-2
size: NA
CDR3: CASRLRQGGNTEAFF
DNA: TGTGCCAGCAGACTCCGACAGGGGGGGAACACTGAAGCTTTCTTT

D: TRBD2
J: TRBJ2-1
V: TRBV5-8
size: NA
CDR3: CASSPGVTSERVSSYNEQFF
DNA: TGTGCCAGCAGCCCTGGGGTTACTAGCGAAAGGGTGAGCTCCTACAATGAGCAGTTCTTC

D: NA
J: TRBJ1-1
V: TRBV5-4
size: once
CDR3: CASSLVAGGTTEAFF
DNA: TGTGCCAGCAGCTTGGTTGCGGGGGGCACCACTGAAGCTTTCTTT

D: NA
J: TRBJ1-1
V: TRBV5-1
size: NA
CDR3: CASSWSEGNTEAFF
DNA: TGCGCCAGCAGCTGGTCCGAGGGGAACACTGAAGCTTTCTTT

D: NA
J: TRBJ2-2
V: TRBV18
size: NA
CDR3: CASSQGTADTGELFF
DNA: TGTGCCAGCTCACAAGGAACCGCGGACACCGGGGAGCTGTTTTTT

D: NA
J: TRBJ1-5
V: TRBV5-4
size: NA
CDR3: CASSLGLGGAQHF
DNA: TGTGCCAGCAGCTTGGGGCTTGGCGGGGCCCAGCATTTT

D: TRBD1
J: TRBJ2-7
V: TRBV7-8
size: NA
CDR3: CASSLPRDRFELSDYEQYF
DNA: TGTGCCAGCAGCTTACCCCGGGACAGGTTTGAACTATCGGACTACGAGCAGTACTTC

D: TRBD1
J: TRBJ1-1
V: TRBV5-6
size: few
CDR3: CASSFLGTGNTEAFF
DNA: TGTGCCAGCAGCTTTCTAGGGACAGGCAACACTGAAGCTTTCTTT

D: NA
J: TRBJ1-5
V: TRBV4-1
size: NA
CDR3: CASSQARSNQPQHF
DNA: TGCGCCAGCAGCCAGGCCAGAAGCAATCAGCCCCAGCATTTT

D: NA
J: TRBJ1-2
V: TRBV19
size: NA
CDR3: CASSISGALNYGYTF
DNA: TGTGCCAGTAGTATTTCAGGGGCCCTTAACTATGGCTACACCTTC

D: NA
J: TRBJ1-1
V: TRBV28
size: NA
CDR3: CASSPTGGGLAEAFF
DNA: TGTGCCAGCAGTCCAACTGGGGGGGGTTTGGCTGAAGCTTTCTTT

D: NA
J: TRBJ1-2
V: TRBV27
size: NA
CDR3: CASSPVGANYGYTF
DNA: TGTGCCAGCAGTCCCGTCGGGGCTAACTATGGCTACACCTTC

D: TRBD1
J: TRBJ1-2
V: TRBV2
size: few
CDR3: CASSGQGRYGYTF
DNA: TGTGCCAGCAGCGGACAGGGGCGCTATGGCTACACCTTC

D: NA
J: TRBJ2-3
V: TRBV2
size: once
CDR3: CASSGPRTDTQYF
DNA: TGTGCCAGCAGCGGCCCACGGACAGATACGCAGTATTTT

D: NA
J: TRBJ1-1
V: TRBV10-2
size: NA
CDR3: CASRAGTNTEAFF
DNA: TGCGCCAGCCGAGCCGGAACGAACACTGAAGCTTTCTTT

D: TRBD2
J: TRBJ2-1
V: TRBV19
size: NA
CDR3: CASGPGLAEQFF
DNA: TGTGCCAGTGGGCCGGGACTAGCAGAGCAGTTCTTC

D: NA
J: TRBJ2-3
V: TRBV5-1
size: NA
CDR3: CASSFSDGSDTQYF
DNA: TGCGCCAGCAGCTTCTCAGATGGCTCAGATACGCAGTATTTT

D: NA
J: TRBJ2-3
V: TRBV4-2
size: NA
CDR3: CASSQDENGGPTDTQYF
DNA: TGTGCCAGCAGCCAAGATGAAAACGGGGGGCCAACAGATACGCAGTATTTT

D: NA
J: TRBJ1-1
V: TRBV5-1
size: NA
CDR3: CASSLVVGRNTEAFF
DNA: TGCGCCAGCAGCTTGGTTGTTGGGAGGAACACTGAAGCTTTCTTT

D: TRBD2
J: TRBJ2-5
V: TRBV2
size: NA
CDR3: CASMLAGAETQYF
DNA: TGTGCCAGCATGCTAGCGGGAGCAGAGACCCAGTACTTC

D: TRBD1
J: TRBJ1-4
V: TRBV5-1
size: once
CDR3: CASSPQGATNEKLFF
DNA: TGCGCCAGCTCGCCCCAGGGGGCAACTAATGAAAAACTGTTTTTT